This record concerns one T cell receptor (beta chain) sequence. Its antigen is currently unknown. These data come from a study of cytomegalovirus exposure and HLA in healthy donors. The germline V gene encodes CDR1 SGHTA and CDR2 FQGTGA. Trimming shortened V by 2 bases and J by 3 bases, and 10 bases separated the two germline ends. The CDR3 is 14 residues long. PCR amplification relied on 60 Vbeta primers (plus 13 Jbeta primers). The table came from immunoSEQ multiplex PCR; TCRdb's copy has only in-frame clones and leaves some out. The data show some 87,000 clones, more than 65% seen once. General study findings and limits: Presence/absence results assume similar sequencing depth per donor, which may not hold. Information on immune exposure was restricted to one variable (CMV serostatus).

This chain links TRBV7-3 with TRBJ2-5; possible D gene TRBD1, 6 bases. The origin of this receptor is a man between 25 and 39 years old in good health and CMV-seronegative. Sequenced: PBMCs. CDR3 nucleotide sequence: TGTGCCAGCAGCTTAGGGGGCAGAGAAGAGACCCAGTACTTC. Translation gives CASSLGGREETQYF.